Shown below are 2 T cell receptor beta chains from a single sample sequenced in a study of T-cell reconstitution after alpha-beta-depleted transplantation in children. The antigens of these receptors remain unknown. TCRbeta library construction was performed incorporating unique molecular identifiers. TCRdb reprocessed the PCR reads via MiXCR and lists one record per CDR3 protein. Of around 300,000 distinct CDR3 sequences in the sample, less than 9.5% are singletons; the top ten hold 9.1%. Study results and limitations: A year had passed since transplant, and T-cell counts and diversity by then came mostly from newly produced T cells.

The input for sequencing was peripheral blood, taken 360 days after TCRalphabeta/CD19-depleted stem cell transplant. These receptors all come from a female patient aged 2 to 10 who had a stem cell transplant for Fanconi anemia, so the T cells may come from the graft donor.

This clonotype was observed many times. The chain recombines TRBV29-1 with TRBJ2-7, with 7 bases lining up with TRBD1. Per the germline V gene, CDR1 is SQVTM and CDR2 is ANQGSEA. The J segment lost 0 bases and the V segment lost 6 bases, leaving 8 bases of the junction unmatched. This CDR3 has 14 residues. The CDR3 here is CSVYRGTSSYEQYF. The CDR3 region has the DNA TGCAGCGTCTACAGGGGCACCAGCTCCTACGAGCAGTACTTC.

The sample holds a few counts of this clonotype. The chain uses TRBV6-2 or TRBV6-3 and TRBJ2-7; 7 positions match TRBD1. The germline gives CDR1 MNHEY, CDR2 SVGEGT. CDR3 size: 17 residues. V shed 4 bases and J 2 bases; nucleotides not matched to a gene: 14. The CDR3 region is CASSSWDRQGRTYEQYF. The CDR3 nucleotides read TGTGCCAGCAGTTCCTGGGACCGACAGGGAAGGACCTACGAGCAGTACTTC.